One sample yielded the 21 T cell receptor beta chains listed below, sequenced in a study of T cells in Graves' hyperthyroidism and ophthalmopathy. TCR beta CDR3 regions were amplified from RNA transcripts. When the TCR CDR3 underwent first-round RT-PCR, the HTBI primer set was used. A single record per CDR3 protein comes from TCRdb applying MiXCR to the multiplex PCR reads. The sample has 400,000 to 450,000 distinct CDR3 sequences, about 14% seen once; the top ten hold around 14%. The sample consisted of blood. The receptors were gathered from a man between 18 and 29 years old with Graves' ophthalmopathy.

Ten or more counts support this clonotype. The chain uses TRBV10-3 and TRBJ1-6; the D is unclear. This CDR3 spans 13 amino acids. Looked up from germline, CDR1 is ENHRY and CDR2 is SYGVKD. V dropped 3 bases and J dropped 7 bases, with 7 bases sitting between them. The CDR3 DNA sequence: TGTGCCATCAGTGATACAGAAAATTCACCCCTCCACTTT. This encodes CAISDTENSPLHF.

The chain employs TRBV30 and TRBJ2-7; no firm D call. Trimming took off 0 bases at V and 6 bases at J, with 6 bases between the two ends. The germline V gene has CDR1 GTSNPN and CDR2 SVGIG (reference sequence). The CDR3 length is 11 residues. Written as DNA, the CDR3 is TGTGCCTGGAGTGTTTGGTCCGAGCAGTACTTC. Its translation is CAWSVWSEQYF.

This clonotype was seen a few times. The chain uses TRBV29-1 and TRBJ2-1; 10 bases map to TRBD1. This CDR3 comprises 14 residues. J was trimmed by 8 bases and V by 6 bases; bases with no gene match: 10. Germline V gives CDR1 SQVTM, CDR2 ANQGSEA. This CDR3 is CSVTGTGALDEQFF. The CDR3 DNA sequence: TGCAGCGTAACCGGGACAGGGGCCCTAGATGAGCAGTTCTTC.

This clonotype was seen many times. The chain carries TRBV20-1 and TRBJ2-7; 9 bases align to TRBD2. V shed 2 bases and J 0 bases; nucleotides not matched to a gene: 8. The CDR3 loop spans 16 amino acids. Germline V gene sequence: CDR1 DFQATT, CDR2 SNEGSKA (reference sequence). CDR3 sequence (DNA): TGCAGTGCTAGACCAATAAGCGGGAGGACCTCCTACGAGCAGTACTTC. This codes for CSARPISGRTSYEQYF.

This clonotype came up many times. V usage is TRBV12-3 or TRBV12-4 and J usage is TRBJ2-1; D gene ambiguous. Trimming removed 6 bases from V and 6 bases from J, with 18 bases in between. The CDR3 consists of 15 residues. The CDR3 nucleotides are TGTGCCAGCAGCCCTCAACACCCTGGTGGCAATGAGCAGTTCTTC. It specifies CASSPQHPGGNEQFF.

Here the CDR3 reads CASSPWGGRWDEQFF. CDR3 nucleotide sequence: TGTGCCAGCAGCCCCTGGGGGGGCAGGTGGGATGAGCAGTTCTTC. This chain uses TRBV11-2 with TRBJ2-1; D is perhaps TRBD2 (7 bases). Trimming took 5 bases from V and 8 from J, leaving 19 bases between them. The CDR3 is 15 residues long. Germline V gene lookup returns CDR1 SGHAT and CDR2 FQNNGV.

The CDR3: CATSDSSGMKDNEQFF. DNA for the CDR3: TGTGCCACCAGTGACTCTAGCGGGATGAAGGACAATGAGCAGTTCTTC. V usage is TRBV24-1 and J usage is TRBJ2-1, with 9 nucleotides matching TRBD2. The CDR3 runs 16 residues. Germline CDR1 reads KGHDR; CDR2 reads SFDVKD. With V trimmed by 4 bases and J by 5 bases, 8 bases remained unmatched.

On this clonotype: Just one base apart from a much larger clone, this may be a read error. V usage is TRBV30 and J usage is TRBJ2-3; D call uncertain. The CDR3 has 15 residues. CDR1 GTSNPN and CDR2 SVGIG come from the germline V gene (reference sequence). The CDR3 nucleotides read TGTGGCTGGACCTATGGGTCAGCTAGCACAGATACGCAGTATTTT. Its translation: CGWTYGSASTDTQYF.

CDR3 amino acids: CSARGTEAYEQYF. The CDR3 DNA follows: TGCAGTGCTAGGGGGACAGAGGCCTACGAGCAGTACTTC. The gene calls are TRBV20-1 and TRBJ2-7; 7 positions agree with TRBD1. The CDR3 is 13 amino acids. CDR1 is DFQATT, CDR2 SNEGSKA, per germline (reference sequence). After removal of 3 bases from V and 2 bases from J, the junction contained 4 bases not matched to a gene.

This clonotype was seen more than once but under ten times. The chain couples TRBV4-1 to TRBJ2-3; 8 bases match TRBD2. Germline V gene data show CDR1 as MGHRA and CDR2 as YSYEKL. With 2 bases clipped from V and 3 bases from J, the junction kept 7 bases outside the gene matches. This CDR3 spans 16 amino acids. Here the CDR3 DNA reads TGCGCCAGCAGCCAATCCCCCGGGACTAGGACAGATACGCAGTATTTT. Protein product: CASSQSPGTRTDTQYF.

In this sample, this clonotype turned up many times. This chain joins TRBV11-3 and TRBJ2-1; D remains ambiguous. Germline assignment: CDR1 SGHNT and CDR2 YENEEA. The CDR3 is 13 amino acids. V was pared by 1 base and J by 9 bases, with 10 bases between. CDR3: CASSLGYGREQFF. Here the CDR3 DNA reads TGTGCCAGCAGCTTAGGGTACGGCCGTGAGCAGTTCTTC.

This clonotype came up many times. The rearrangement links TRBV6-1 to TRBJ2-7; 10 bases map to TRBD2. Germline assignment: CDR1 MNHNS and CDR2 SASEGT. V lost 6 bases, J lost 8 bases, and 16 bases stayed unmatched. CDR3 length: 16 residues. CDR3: CASSPNPGLASVKQYF. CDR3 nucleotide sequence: TGTGCCAGCAGCCCGAATCCGGGACTAGCGAGTGTAAAGCAGTACTTC.

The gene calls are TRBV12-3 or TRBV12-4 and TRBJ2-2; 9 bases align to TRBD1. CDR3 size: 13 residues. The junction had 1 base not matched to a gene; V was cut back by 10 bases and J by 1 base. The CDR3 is CANRGLNTGELFF. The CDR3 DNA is TGTGCCAACAGGGGGCTGAACACCGGGGAGCTGTTTTTT.

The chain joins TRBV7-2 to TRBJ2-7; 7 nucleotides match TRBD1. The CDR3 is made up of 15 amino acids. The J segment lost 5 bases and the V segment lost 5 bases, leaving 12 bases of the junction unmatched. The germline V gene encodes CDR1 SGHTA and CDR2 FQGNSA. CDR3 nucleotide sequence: TGTGCCAGCAGCCAGGATGGAGGACAGGCCCACGAGCAGTACTTC. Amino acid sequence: CASSQDGGQAHEQYF.

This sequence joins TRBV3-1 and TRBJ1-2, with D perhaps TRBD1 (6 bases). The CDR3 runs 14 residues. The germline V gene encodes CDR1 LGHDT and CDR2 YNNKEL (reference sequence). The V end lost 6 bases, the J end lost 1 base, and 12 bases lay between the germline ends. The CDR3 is CASSLSDSNYGYTF. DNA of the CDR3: TGTGCCAGCAGTTTATCGGACAGTAACTATGGCTACACCTTC.

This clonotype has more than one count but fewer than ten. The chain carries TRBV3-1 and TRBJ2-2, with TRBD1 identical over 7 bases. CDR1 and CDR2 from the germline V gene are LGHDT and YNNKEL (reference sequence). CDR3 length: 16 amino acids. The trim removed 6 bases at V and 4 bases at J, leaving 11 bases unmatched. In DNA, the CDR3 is TGTGCCAGCAGACCTACAGGGGTAGAGTCCACCGGGGAGCTGTTTTTT. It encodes CASRPTGVESTGELFF.

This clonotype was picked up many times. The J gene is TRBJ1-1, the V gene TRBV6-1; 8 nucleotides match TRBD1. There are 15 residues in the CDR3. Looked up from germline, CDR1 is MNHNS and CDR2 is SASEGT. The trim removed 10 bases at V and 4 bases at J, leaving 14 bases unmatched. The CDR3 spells CATTKQGALGTEAFF. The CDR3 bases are TGTGCCACCACGAAGCAGGGGGCTCTGGGCACTGAAGCTTTCTTT.

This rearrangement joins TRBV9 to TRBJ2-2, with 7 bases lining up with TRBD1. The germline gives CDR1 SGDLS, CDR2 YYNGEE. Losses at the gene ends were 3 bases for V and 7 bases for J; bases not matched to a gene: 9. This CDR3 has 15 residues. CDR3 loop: CASSETGVGVGELFF. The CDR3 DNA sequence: TGTGCCAGCAGCGAAACAGGGGTTGGGGTCGGGGAGCTGTTTTTT. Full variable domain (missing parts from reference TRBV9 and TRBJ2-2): DSGVTQTPKHLITATGQRVTLRCSPRSGDLSVYWYQQSLDQGLQFLIQYYNGEERAKGNILERFSAQQFPDLHSELNLSSLELGDSALYFCASSETGVGVGELFFGEGSRLTVL.

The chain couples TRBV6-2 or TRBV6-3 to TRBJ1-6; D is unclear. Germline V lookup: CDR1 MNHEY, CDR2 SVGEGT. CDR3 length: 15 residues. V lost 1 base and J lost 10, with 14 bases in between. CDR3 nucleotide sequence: TGTGCCAGCAGTTACTTCCGGGGTCAAGACTCACCCCTCCACTTT. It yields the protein CASSYFRGQDSPLHF.

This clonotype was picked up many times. The CDR3 DNA sequence: TGTGCCAGCAGTATTAGCGGGGGGGCATACAATGAGCAGTTCTTC. It codes for CASSISGGAYNEQFF. The chain uses TRBV6-1 and TRBJ2-1, with TRBD2 matching over 11 bases. The CDR3 consists of 15 residues. The ends lost 5 bases at V and 4 bases at J; junction bases unmatched: 4. Looked up from germline, CDR1 is MNHNS and CDR2 is SASEGT.

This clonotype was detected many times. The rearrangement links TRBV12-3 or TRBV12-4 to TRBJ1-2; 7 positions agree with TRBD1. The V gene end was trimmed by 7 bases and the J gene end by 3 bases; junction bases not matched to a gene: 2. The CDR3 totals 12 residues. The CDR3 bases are TGTGCCAGCACACAGGGGTACTATGGCTACACCTTC. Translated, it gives CASTQGYYGYTF.